This is a list of T cell receptor beta chains from one sample in a study of regulatory T cells in long-lasting Graves disease. MiXCR, run by TCRdb on the multiplex PCR reads, gives a single entry per CDR3 protein. The sample holds 400,000 or so distinct CDR3 sequences, 20% to 25% seen once. The sample in question was peripheral blood mononuclear cells (PBMCs), obtained when the disease was refractory, from a patient treated with antithyroid drugs. Every receptor here comes from a female donor with Graves disease. CDR3s leave out the opening cysteine and the closing phenylalanine or tryptophan.

TRBJ2-7 TRBV5-1 ASSGKTGSYEQY
TRBJ2-7 TRBV7-9 ASSSDASYEQY
TRBJ1-1 TRBV5-1 ASSSEQQGAAF
TRBJ1-5 TRBV20-1 SASPPPGRNQPQH
TRBJ2-3 TRBV2 ASSDWTESIDTQY
TRBJ1-4 TRBV11-2 ASSLDLNLLGTTNEKLF
TRBJ2-7 TRBV10-1 ASSELSPLKRVLYSYEQY
TRBJ2-7 TRBV20-1 SARGLAFPYEQY
TRBJ2-5 TRBV28 ASSPLGHQETQY
TRBJ2-7 TRBV6-1 ASSQFDYEQY
TRBJ2-6 TRBV5-1 ASSLNRGSGANVLT
TRBJ1-2 TRBV28 ASSPGTGGGYGYT
TRBJ2-5 TRBV7-2 ASSLVGGKQETQY
TRBJ2-5 TRBV24-1 ATWARLAGETQY
TRBJ1-1 TRBV7-9 ASFTRPGTEAF
. TRBV5-5 ASSFSNSHEQF
TRBJ1-1 TRBV3-1 ASRMTGAINTEAF
TRBJ1-1 TRBV29-1 SERTEMNTEAF
TRBJ2-2 TRBV20-1 SARGSGGSTGELF
TRBJ2-7 TRBV5-1 ARSDIGPDEQY
TRBJ1-1 TRBV2 ASRDRTGMNTEAF
TRBJ1-2 TRBV28 ASSRDRAGGYT
TRBJ2-7 TRBV5-1 ASSLQRPGLAGMREQY
TRBJ1-3 TRBV24-1 ATSDPAGNTIY
TRBJ1-1 TRBV5-1 ASSGPRGRPTDTEAF
TRBJ1-5 TRBV27 ASSLRYDTGGNQPQH
TRBJ1-1 TRBV5-1 ASSLAVGPNTEAF
TRBJ2-1 TRBV9 ASSVRGLAGNEQF
TRBJ1-4 TRBV29-1 SVEDRGTDDNEKLF
TRBJ2-7 TRBV19 ASSLSGTMSYEQY
TRBJ2-1 TRBV13 ASSPHGEDGIDEQF
TRBJ2-7 TRBV27 ASSLAISYEQH
TRBJ1-2 TRBV5-8 ASSSGQGMDGYT
TRBJ2-6 TRBV5-1 ASSLVVVSRASGANVLT
TRBJ1-2 TRBV6-1 ASSETGANYGYT
TRBJ2-7 TRBV11-1 ASSLTDGGADAQY
TRBJ2-7 TRBV29-1 SVLSGRRFYEQY
TRBJ2-2 TRBV7-9 ASSANRDRNTGELF
TRBJ1-6 TRBV28 ASEDRAPSPLH
TRBJ2-7 TRBV7-3 ASSFPPGEQY
TRBJ2-4 TRBV28 ASRGDRQNIQY
TRBJ2-2 TRBV6-1 ASSPTGELF
TRBJ1-5 TRBV7-8 ASSLADRRLYSNQPQH
TRBJ2-6 TRBV28 ASSSPSDGTGANVLT
TRBJ2-5 TRBV15 ATEADRNQETQY
TRBJ1-4 TRBV7-8 ASSLSRGTNEKLF
TRBJ2-5 TRBV12-3/TRBV12-4 ASTRTSGGETQY